The 16 T cell receptor beta chains presented below share a single source sample, sequenced in a study of sequential checkpoint blockade in melanoma. The treatment: randomized to nivolumab then ipilimumab (arm A) or the reverse (arm B). TCRdb keeps only in-frame clones here, not all; method: immunoSEQ multiplex PCR. The table records fewer than 35,000 clones, 86% of them present only once. Sequenced here: CD8+ T cells sorted from blood (inferred from file names), sampled from a patient given nivolumab and ipilimumab in sequence. The receptor source for this set is a human donor with melanoma.

The chain links TRBV7-2 to TRBJ1-5, with a weak D call TRBD1 (5 bases). This CDR3 is built from 18 residues. Germline V gene data show CDR1 as SGHTA and CDR2 as FQGNSA. The V gene lost 5 bases and the J gene lost 0 bases, with 20 bases spanning the gap. CDR3 region: CASSILGAEAHSNQPQHF. The CDR3 nucleotides are TGTGCCAGCAGCATCCTAGGGGCCGAAGCCCATAGCAATCAGCCCCAGCATTTT.

This rearrangement joins TRBV19 to TRBJ1-1; D ambiguous. CDR1 LNHDA and CDR2 SQIVND come from the germline V gene (reference sequence). This CDR3 is built from 14 residues. Trimming left V 3 bases short and J 4 bases short, with 12 bases between. CDR3: CASSIGLGPTEAFF. The CDR3 region has the DNA TGTGCCAGTAGTATCGGATTGGGCCCCACTGAAGCTTTCTTT.

The chain is built from TRBV6-5 and TRBJ2-3; weak D call: TRBD1 (5 bases). The V gene lost 6 bases and the J gene lost 9 bases, with 10 bases spanning the gap. This CDR3 is 11 amino acids long. The germline CDR1 and CDR2 sequences are MNHEY and SVGAGI. This CDR3 reads CASSTRGTQYF. The CDR3 nucleotides read TGTGCCAGCAGCACAAGGGGAACGCAGTATTTT.

The rearrangement links TRBV7-2 to TRBJ2-3; no firm D call. CDR3 length equals 14 residues. Germline CDR1 and CDR2: SGHTA and FQGNSA. V lost 0 bases to trimming and J lost 0 bases, with 4 bases between them. The CDR3: CASSLALSTDTQYF. CDR3 DNA: TGTGCCAGCAGCTTAGCCCTGAGCACAGATACGCAGTATTTT.

V usage is TRBV6-4 and J usage is TRBJ2-7, with 7 bases aligning to TRBD1. Germline CDR1 reads MRHNA; CDR2 reads SNTAGT. The V gene end was trimmed by 6 bases and the J gene end by 0 bases; junction bases not matched to a gene: 8. The CDR3 has 15 residues. CDR3 sequence (DNA): TGTGCCAGCAGCACGGGACAGACCTACTCCTACGAGCAGTACTTC. Amino acid sequence: CASSTGQTYSYEQYF.

The chain employs TRBV6-6 and TRBJ2-7, with a weak D call TRBD1 (6 bases). V was pared by 5 bases and J by 12 bases, with 23 bases between. From germline, CDR1 is MNHNY and CDR2 SVGAGI (reference sequence). The CDR3 extends over 14 amino acids. The chain's CDR3 is CASSSLLDRTQRYF. CDR3 nucleotide sequence: TGTGCCAGCAGTAGCCTCCTCGACAGGACCCAGCGGTACTTC.

The sample holds one count of this clone. V usage is TRBV7-9 and J usage is TRBJ2-7, with D possibly matching TRBD1 (5 bases). This CDR3 has 13 residues. V was cut by 5 bases and J by 0 bases, with 8 bases left in between. Germline V gene data show CDR1 as SEHNR and CDR2 as FQNEAQ (reference sequence). The CDR3 region is CASSRGTSYEQYF. The CDR3 DNA is TGTGCCAGCAGCAGGGGCACCTCCTACGAGCAGTACTTC.

This chain uses TRBV2 with TRBJ2-1; TRBD2 matches at 9 bases. The germline V gene has CDR1 SNHLY and CDR2 FYNNEI. V was pared by 7 bases and J by 4 bases, with 8 bases of the junction left unmatched. The CDR3 is 15 amino acids. The CDR3 loop reads CASTWTSASYNEQFF. The DNA for the CDR3 is TGTGCCAGCACATGGACTAGCGCCTCATACAATGAGCAGTTCTTC.

CDR3 bases: TGTGCCAGTAGTATGGGGACAGGGGGTATGAACACTGAAGCTTTCTTT. Protein product: CASSMGTGGMNTEAFF. The chain couples TRBV19 to TRBJ1-1; 11 nucleotides line up with TRBD1. The CDR3 runs to 16 residues. The junction had 3 bases not matched to a gene; V was cut back by 3 bases and J by 0 bases. The germline V gene has CDR1 LNHDA and CDR2 SQIVND (reference sequence). Supplemented by reference TRBV19 and TRBJ1-1, the full variable domain reads DGGITQSPKYLFRKEGQNVTLSCEQNLNHDAMYWYRQDPGQGLRLIYYSQIVNDFQKGDIAEGYSVSREKKESFPLTVTSAQKNPTAFYLCASSMGTGGMNTEAFFGQGTRLTVV.

The chain recombines TRBV28 with TRBJ2-5; 7 positions agree with TRBD1. Looked up from germline, CDR1 is MDHEN and CDR2 is SYDVKM. There are 15 residues in the CDR3. V lost 6 bases to trimming and J lost 3 bases; unmatched junction nucleotides: 10. The CDR3 DNA reads as TGTGCCAGCAGCCTGCCAGGGACAGTAAAAGAGACCCAGTACTTC. This gives the protein CASSLPGTVKETQYF.

This clone was seen only once. This chain uses TRBV7-9 with TRBJ1-2; D ambiguous. The CDR3 covers 13 residues. V dropped 2 bases and J dropped 8 bases, with 12 bases sitting between them. Germline V gene lookup returns CDR1 SEHNR and CDR2 FQNEAQ (reference sequence). CDR3 sequence reads: CASSLIKFRGYTF. CDR3 DNA: TGTGCCAGCAGCTTAATTAAGTTCCGGGGCTACACCTTC.

The chain employs TRBV27 and TRBJ2-7; unclear D gene. Trimming pared 1 base from V and 3 bases from J, leaving 10 bases between. The length of the CDR3 is 14 residues. Germline loops: CDR1 MNHEY, CDR2 SMNVEV (reference sequence). The CDR3 protein is CASSLWQSNYEQYF. The DNA of the CDR3 is TGTGCCAGCAGTTTATGGCAGTCCAACTACGAGCAGTACTTC.

This chain connects TRBV19 to TRBJ1-1; 8 bases match TRBD1. The CDR3 has 15 amino acids. J lost 7 bases, V lost 4 bases, and 11 bases had no gene match. CDR1 LNHDA and CDR2 SQIVND come from the germline V gene (reference sequence). CDR3: CASSTLQGGVNEAFF. CDR3 DNA sequence: TGTGCCAGTAGTACCCTACAGGGGGGAGTCAATGAAGCTTTCTTT.

Only one count was recorded for this clone. The chain uses TRBV13 and TRBJ1-6; D is possibly TRBD1 (5 bases). CDR3 length: 15 amino acids. The germline V and J ends were trimmed by 0 bases and 9 bases, with 12 bases remaining between them. The V gene's germline CDR1 is PRHDT and CDR2 FYEKMQ (reference sequence). The CDR3 bases are TGTGCCAGCAGCTTAGGAAGGGCGGGGGGTTCACCCCTCCACTTT. Residues: CASSLGRAGGSPLHF.

Here the CDR3 reads CASSIIGTAEKLFF. In nucleotides, the CDR3 is TGTGCCAGCAGCATCATCGGGACAGCTGAAAAACTGTTTTTT. The rearrangement joins TRBV27 to TRBJ1-4, with 7 positions matching TRBD1. Per germline, CDR1 MNHEY and CDR2 SMNVEV (reference sequence). The CDR3 length is 14 residues. V shed 6 bases and J 7 bases; nucleotides not matched to a gene: 8.

This sequence joins TRBV28 and TRBJ2-3, with 7 nucleotides matching TRBD1. CDR1 and CDR2 (germline): MDHEN, SYDVKM. V lost 7 bases, J lost 6 bases, and 10 bases stayed unmatched. The CDR3 extends over 14 amino acids. CDR3 in amino acids: CASITRQGHDTQYF. The CDR3 DNA sequence: TGTGCCAGCATAACCAGACAGGGCCACGATACGCAGTATTTT.